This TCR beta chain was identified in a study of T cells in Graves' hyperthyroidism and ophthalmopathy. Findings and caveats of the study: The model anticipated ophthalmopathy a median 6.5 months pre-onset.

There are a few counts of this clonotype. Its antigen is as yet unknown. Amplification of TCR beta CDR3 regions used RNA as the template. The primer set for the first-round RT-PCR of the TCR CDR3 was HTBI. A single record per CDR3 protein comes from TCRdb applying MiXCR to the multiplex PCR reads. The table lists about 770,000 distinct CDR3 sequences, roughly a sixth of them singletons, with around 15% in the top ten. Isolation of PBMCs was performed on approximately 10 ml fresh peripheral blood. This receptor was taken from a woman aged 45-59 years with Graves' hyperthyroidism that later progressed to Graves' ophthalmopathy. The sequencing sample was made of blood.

This chain's CDR3 is CASSPTRGATDTQYF. The DNA for the CDR3 is TGTGCCAGCAGCCCAACGCGGGGGGCCACAGATACGCAGTATTTT. The chain couples TRBV5-4 to TRBJ2-3, with 8 bases lining up with TRBD2. Germline CDR1 and CDR2: SGHNT and YYREEE (reference sequence). J gave up 2 bases and V 4 bases, and 6 bases lay outside the gene matches. The CDR3 is made up of 15 amino acids. Full variable domain (rest looked up from reference TRBV5-4 and TRBJ2-3): ETGVTQSPTHLIKTRGQQVTLRCSSQSGHNTVSWYQQALGQGPQFIFQYYREEENGRGNFPPRFSGLQFPNYSSELNVNALELDDSALYLCASSPTRGATDTQYFGPGTRLTVL.